Detailed here is one T cell receptor (beta chain). The target antigen is unknown. Calling Graves' hyperthyroidism stable meant ophthalmopathy did not progress within 18 months. In making diagnoses, clinical symptoms, serum thyroxine and TRAb, thyroid ultrasound and orbital computed tomography were all used. The data were obtained in a study of T cells in Graves' hyperthyroidism and ophthalmopathy. Study summary: Pretreatment peripheral blood was obtained at initial diagnosis. Overall study findings and caveats: Appearing also in blood were most of the thyroid clonotypes expanded above 0.001.

Per germline, CDR1 MNHNS and CDR2 SASEGT. CDR3 length: 19 amino acids. Trimming pared 10 bases from V and 2 bases from J, leaving 29 bases between. RNA transcripts provided the source from which TCR beta CDR3 regions were amplified. First-round RT-PCR targeting the TCR CDR3 was performed with the HTBI primer set. TCRdb re-analysed the multiplex PCR reads in MiXCR, keeping a single row per CDR3 protein. The table lists 500,000 to 700,000 distinct CDR3 sequences, over 15% of them singletons. Sequenced: blood. This TCR was sampled from a woman aged 18-29 years with Graves' hyperthyroidism. This chain joins TRBV6-1 and TRBJ2-2; D is tentatively TRBD1 or TRBD2 (7 bases each). In DNA, the CDR3 is TGTGCCACCAGGGGGGGGCAGGGGGGTCGTAGTACCAACACCGGGGAGCTGTTTTTT. It translates to CATRGGQGGRSTNTGELFF.